The TCR beta chain described here comes from a study of cytomegalovirus exposure and HLA in healthy donors. Whole-study results and caveats: CMV antigen specificity was confirmed in vitro for a few CMV-associated chains.

The CDR3 totals 11 residues. CDR1 is SGHTA, CDR2 FQGNSA, per germline. Trimming removed 8 bases at V and 7 bases at J, with 8 bases between. Use of 60 Vbeta and 13 Jbeta primers characterized the PCR. Per the original data handling: The count from a later analysis was 79 million or so unique TCR beta chains, some 12 million of them shared. The table came from immunoSEQ multiplex PCR; TCRdb's copy has only in-frame clones and leaves some out. The DNA was the basis for D and trimming; V, J and clone size are from that table. The profile shows roughly 160,000 clones, 75% to 80% of them singletons. This clone was seen more than once but under ten times. Its antigen is still unknown.

The TCR originated in a man in his fifties in good health and CMV-seropositive. The chain couples TRBV7-2 to TRBJ1-4; D not certain. The source material was PBMCs. CDR3 residues: CASRSPEKLFF. As DNA, the CDR3 is TGTGCCAGCCGGAGTCCTGAAAAACTGTTTTTT. The whole variable domain, filled in from reference TRBV7-2 and TRBJ1-4, reads GAGVSQSPSNKVTEKGKDVELRCDPISGHTALYWYRQSLGQGLEFLIYFQGNSAPDKSGLPSDRFSAERTGGSVSTLTIQRTQQEDSAVYLCASRSPEKLFFGSGTQLSVL.